Listed below are T cell receptor beta chains from one sample, sequenced in a study of OX40 agonist ivuxolimab in advanced cancers. Clones were sequenced by immunoSEQ multiplex PCR, and TCRdb holds only the in-frame ones, with some missing. The sample has more than 55,000 clones, more than 65% seen once. Sequenced material: CD4+ or CD8+ T cells sorted from blood, taken in a trial of the OX40 agonist ivuxolimab. The receptors here all came from an adult with an advanced solid tumor such as melanoma, head and neck, liver or kidney cancer. Both conserved end residues are part of each CDR3. D genes are given only for firm matches. Clone sizes are given selectively: once, few, many, or a class where the clone is expanded.

J: TRBJ1-5
size: NA
D: NA
V: TRBV2
DNA: TGTGCCAGCAGTGAAAAGGACGGTAGCAATCAGCCCCAGCATTTT
CDR3: CASSEKDGSNQPQHF

J: TRBJ2-2
size: NA
D: NA
V: TRBV7-2
DNA: TGTGCCAGCAGCTCCCCCCAAGGCACCGGGGAGCTGTTTTTT
CDR3: CASSSPQGTGELFF

J: TRBJ2-7
size: NA
D: TRBD1
V: TRBV9
DNA: TGTGCCAGCAGCCCCCAGGGGGTGGGTTCCTACGAGCAGTACTTC
CDR3: CASSPQGVGSYEQYF

J: TRBJ1-3
size: few
D: NA
V: TRBV10-3
DNA: TGTGCCATCGGGTCCAGAACTGATGGAAACACCATATATTTT
CDR3: CAIGSRTDGNTIYF

J: TRBJ1-2
size: NA
D: NA
V: TRBV5-1
DNA: TGCGCCAGCAGCTTCGGGACGGATTATGGCTACACCTTC
CDR3: CASSFGTDYGYTF

J: TRBJ2-7
size: NA
D: TRBD2
V: TRBV5-1
DNA: TGCGCCAGCAGCTTTGGGAGGACTAGCGGATTCTCCTACGAGCAGTACTTC
CDR3: CASSFGRTSGFSYEQYF

J: TRBJ2-1
size: few
D: TRBD1
V: TRBV28
DNA: TGTGCCATTGTAGGGAGGGGACAGGGAGACAATGAGCAGTTCTTC
CDR3: CAIVGRGQGDNEQFF

J: TRBJ2-5
size: NA
D: NA
V: TRBV9
DNA: TGTGCCAGCAGCGTAGCCACAGCTTACCAAGAGACCCAGTACTTC
CDR3: CASSVATAYQETQYF

J: TRBJ1-1
size: NA
D: NA
V: TRBV18
DNA: TGTGCCAGCTCGCCGTCTCCGGGCAGCACTGAAGCTTTCTTT
CDR3: CASSPSPGSTEAFF

J: TRBJ1-5
size: NA
D: NA
V: TRBV6-5
DNA: TGTGCCGCCGGGGGTCTCCTTTTTAGCAATCAGCCCCAGCATTTT
CDR3: CAAGGLLFSNQPQHF

J: TRBJ1-1
size: NA
D: TRBD1
V: TRBV5-4
DNA: TGTGCCAGCAGCTTGCTTAACAGGGGAAACACTGAAGCTTTCTTT
CDR3: CASSLLNRGNTEAFF

J: TRBJ1-5
size: once
D: TRBD1
V: TRBV7-2
DNA: TGTGCCAGCAGCTACCGGACAGGCTCCAATCAGCCCCAGCATTTT
CDR3: CASSYRTGSNQPQHF

J: TRBJ2-5
size: NA
D: TRBD2
V: TRBV7-9
DNA: TGTGCCAGCAGCTTTGGCCTAGCGGGAGAAGAGACCCAGTACTTC
CDR3: CASSFGLAGEETQYF

J: TRBJ2-7
size: once
D: NA
V: TRBV18
DNA: TGTGCCAGCTCACCTTCGCAGGGGGGTAACGAGCAGTACTTC
CDR3: CASSPSQGGNEQYF

J: TRBJ2-3
size: NA
D: NA
V: TRBV6-1
DNA: TGTGCCAGCAGTGAAGGCACAGATACGCAGTATTTT
CDR3: CASSEGTDTQYF

J: TRBJ2-7
size: NA
D: TRBD1
V: TRBV2
DNA: TGTGCCAGCAGTGGACAGGGGGGTCCCTACGAGCAGTACTTC
CDR3: CASSGQGGPYEQYF

J: TRBJ2-3
size: many
D: NA
V: TRBV7-2
DNA: TGTGCCAGCAGCTTAGGCTATATCCCAAGCACAGATACGCAGTATTTT
CDR3: CASSLGYIPSTDTQYF

J: TRBJ1-1
size: NA
D: TRBD1
V: TRBV27
DNA: TGTGCCAGCAGTCCCTACAGGGGGCTATCGAACACTGAAGCTTTCTTT
CDR3: CASSPYRGLSNTEAFF

J: TRBJ2-1
size: NA
D: TRBD2
V: TRBV27
DNA: TGTGCCAGCAGAAAAGGGACTAGCGGGAGTAGCACCTACAATGAGCAGTTCTTC
CDR3: CASRKGTSGSSTYNEQFF

J: TRBJ2-1
size: NA
D: NA
V: TRBV9
DNA: TGTGCCAGCAGCGGGGGGAAGAGCTCCTACAATGAGCAGTTCTTC
CDR3: CASSGGKSSYNEQFF

J: TRBJ2-3
size: NA
D: NA
V: TRBV27
DNA: TGTGCCAGCACCACGGCCGGGGCTGGGGGCACAGATACGCAGTATTTT
CDR3: CASTTAGAGGTDTQYF

J: TRBJ2-2
size: NA
D: TRBD1
V: TRBV5-1
DNA: TGCGCCAGCAGCCCCAGACAGGGGGCGAACACCGGGGAGCTGTTTTTT
CDR3: CASSPRQGANTGELFF

J: TRBJ2-7
size: NA
D: TRBD1
V: TRBV4-1
DNA: TGCGCCAGCAGCCAACTCGGACAGGGCGACGAGCAGTACTTC
CDR3: CASSQLGQGDEQYF

J: TRBJ2-7
size: once
D: TRBD1
V: TRBV9
DNA: TGTGCCAGCAGCGCCTCCGGGACAGGGGGAGAGCAGTACTTC
CDR3: CASSASGTGGEQYF

J: TRBJ1-5
size: NA
D: NA
V: TRBV28
DNA: TGTGCCAGCAGGAGGACGGGGGGCAATCAGCCCCAGCATTTT
CDR3: CASRRTGGNQPQHF

J: TRBJ1-4
size: NA
D: NA
V: TRBV5-4
DNA: TGTGCCAGCAGCTTGGGGCAGTTTAATGAAAAACTGTTTTTT
CDR3: CASSLGQFNEKLFF

J: TRBJ1-1
size: NA
D: TRBD1
V: TRBV2
DNA: TGTGCCAGCAGACAGGGGGCTGGCACTGAAGCTTTCTTT
CDR3: CASRQGAGTEAFF

J: TRBJ1-1
size: NA
D: NA
V: TRBV5-1
DNA: TGCGCCAGCAGCTTGTGGGGGGACGGGGGTGAAGCTTTCTTT
CDR3: CASSLWGDGGEAFF

J: TRBJ1-5
size: few
D: NA
V: TRBV6-5
DNA: TGTGCCAGCAGTTACTCCTCGGGGCAGCCCCAGCATTTT
CDR3: CASSYSSGQPQHF

J: TRBJ2-7
size: NA
D: TRBD1
V: TRBV7-9
DNA: TGTGCCAGCAGTTCCTTTCGGGACAGCTACGAGCAGTACTTC
CDR3: CASSSFRDSYEQYF

J: TRBJ1-5
size: NA
D: TRBD1
V: TRBV9
DNA: TGTGCCAGCAGCGTAGCCGGGACAGGGGGTCCCCAGCATTTT
CDR3: CASSVAGTGGPQHF

J: TRBJ2-1
size: NA
D: TRBD1
V: TRBV6-1
DNA: TGTGCCAGCAGGGTGGACAGGGGGCTATACAATGAGCAGTTCTTC
CDR3: CASRVDRGLYNEQFF

J: TRBJ1-1
size: NA
D: NA
V: TRBV5-1
DNA: TGCGCCAGCAGCTATCCAAGATCCAACACTGAAGCTTTCTTT
CDR3: CASSYPRSNTEAFF

J: TRBJ2-2
size: NA
D: TRBD1
V: TRBV4-1
DNA: TGCGCCAGCAGCCACGGGGACAGAAACACCGGGGAGCTGTTTTTT
CDR3: CASSHGDRNTGELFF

J: TRBJ1-1
size: NA
D: NA
V: TRBV5-6
DNA: TGTGCCAGCAGCTTGCTGGGTATGAACACTGAAGCTTTCTTT
CDR3: CASSLLGMNTEAFF

J: TRBJ2-5
size: NA
D: NA
V: TRBV27
DNA: TGTGCCAGCAGTTTCGGGGCCAGGGAGACCCAGTACTTC
CDR3: CASSFGARETQYF

J: TRBJ1-6
size: NA
D: NA
V: TRBV27
DNA: TGTGCCAGCAGTTTAGGGGGAACCCTCCACTTT
CDR3: CASSLGGTLHF

J: TRBJ2-7
size: NA
D: TRBD2
V: TRBV7-2
DNA: TGTGCCAGCCGCCTAGGTAGCGGGAGGGCCGGCGAGCAGTACTTC
CDR3: CASRLGSGRAGEQYF

J: TRBJ2-2
size: NA
D: TRBD2
V: TRBV19
DNA: TGTGCCAGCACTAGCGGGAGAGCTAACACCGGGGAGCTGTTTTTT
CDR3: CASTSGRANTGELFF

J: TRBJ2-7
size: NA
D: NA
V: TRBV7-2
DNA: TGTGCCAGCAGCTTCAAAGACGGCTACGAGCAGTACTTC
CDR3: CASSFKDGYEQYF

J: TRBJ1-2
size: NA
D: TRBD1
V: TRBV6-4
DNA: TGTGCCAGCATTCCCTACGGGGGGGGACAGTCAAACTATGGCTACACCTTC
CDR3: CASIPYGGGQSNYGYTF

J: TRBJ2-7
size: NA
D: NA
V: TRBV18
DNA: TGTGCCAGCTCCCCAGGGGAAGAGCAGTACTTC
CDR3: CASSPGEEQYF